This T cell receptor beta chain was identified in a study of blood T cell repertoires in COVID-19. Overall study context: PBMCs, B-cell-depleted T cells, or T cells were the source of the cDNA or gDNA that made up the material.

V lost 2 bases and J 8 bases, leaving 14 bases between the germline ends. This CDR3 is 14 amino acids long. The V gene's germline CDR1 is SGHNT and CDR2 YENEEA. In the authors' workflow: The authors estimated nucleated cell counts from reference gene primer amplification. Sequenced by immunoSEQ multiplex PCR; TCRdb stores in-frame clones only, minus some. V, J and clone size are taken as reported in that table, and D and trimming were inferred from the DNA itself. There are 90,000 to 120,000 clones in the sample; roughly 84% occur only once, and about 4% lies in the top ten. V gene TRBV11-3 combines with J gene TRBJ2-3; TRBD2 is a possible D gene (5 bases). Material: peripheral blood. The TCR comes from a human donor in a cohort sampled during active COVID-19. As DNA, the CDR3 is TGTGCCAGCAGCTTAACTAGAGGGAGTCCTACGCAGTATTTT. Its protein is CASSLTRGSPTQYF. Supplemented by reference TRBV11-3 and TRBJ2-3, the full variable domain reads EAGVVQSPRYKIIEKKQPVAFWCNPISGHNTLYWYLQNLGQGPELLIRYENEEAVDDSQLPKDRFSAERLKGVDSTLKIQPAELGDSAVYLCASSLTRGSPTQYFGPGTRLTVL.